This T cell receptor beta chain stems from a study of regulatory T cells in long-lasting Graves disease. As for time point: newly diagnosed GD, antithyroid drugs for less than 3 months. The TCR library was prepared using RNA isolated from PBMCs. CDR3 length: 16 amino acids. V lost 3 bases, J lost 6 bases, and 10 bases stayed unmatched. Germline V gives CDR1 SGHRS, CDR2 YFSETQ. Building the TCR beta libraries relied on iRepertoire HTBI primers, and CDR3 regions underwent Arm-PCR. TCRdb reprocessed the multiplex PCR reads with MiXCR, giving one entry per CDR3 protein. The data contain 300,000 to 400,000 distinct CDR3 sequences, approximately 15% of them seen just once; the ten biggest clones take up 25% to 30%. The same data also went into a second study, on T cells in Graves' hyperthyroidism and ophthalmopathy. That work states: The study enrolled patients aged 18 to 65 with newly diagnosed hyperthyroidism of under 2 months' duration.

The receptor was isolated from a man between 40 and 49 years old with Graves disease. The chain links TRBV5-1 to TRBJ2-2; TRBD2 matches at 8 bases. Sequenced material: peripheral blood mononuclear cells (PBMCs), taken at new diagnosis, from a patient treated with antithyroid drugs. The CDR3, as DNA: TGCGCCAGCAGCTCCACGGCGGGGGGCGATTCCGGGGAGCTGTTTTTT. This translates into CASSSTAGGDSGELFF. Full variable domain (missing parts from reference TRBV5-1 and TRBJ2-2): KAGVTQTPRYLIKTRGQQVTLSCSPISGHRSVSWYQQTPGQGLQFLFEYFSETQRNKGNFPGRFSGRQFSNSRSEMNVSTLELGDSALYLCASSSTAGGDSGELFFGEGSRLTVL.